The sample holds many counts of the clone carrying this T cell receptor (beta chain). Its target is unknown. These data originate in a study of regulatory T cells in long-lasting Graves disease. General study findings and limits: Persistent disease samples used TRBV28, TRBJ1-2 and TRBJ2-5 preferentially.

Arm-PCR of CDR3 regions with iRepertoire HTBI primers generated TCR beta libraries. TCRdb passed the multiplex PCR reads through MiXCR, listing each CDR3 protein once. The sample shows about 300,000 distinct CDR3 sequences, approximately 20% of them seen only once. V lost 4 bases and J lost 3, with 11 bases in between. The CDR3 is made up of 14 amino acids. The germline V gene encodes CDR1 KGHDR and CDR2 SFDVKD. The sample's time point: persistent/refractory GD, antithyroid drugs over 5 years with positive TRAb. PBMCs were the source of the RNA used for TCR sequencing. Clinicians diagnosed Graves' disease using American Thyroid Association guidelines. The patients included were those that came from an endocrinology department in Xi'an, China.

This chain uses TRBV24-1 with TRBJ1-2; D gene ambiguous. This TCR was recovered from a female donor with Graves disease. Source: peripheral blood mononuclear cells (PBMCs), taken when the disease was refractory, from a patient treated with antithyroid drugs. CDR3 bases: TGTGCCACCAGTGAAACCGGGGTAGACTATGGCTACACCTTC. Its translation is CATSETGVDYGYTF.